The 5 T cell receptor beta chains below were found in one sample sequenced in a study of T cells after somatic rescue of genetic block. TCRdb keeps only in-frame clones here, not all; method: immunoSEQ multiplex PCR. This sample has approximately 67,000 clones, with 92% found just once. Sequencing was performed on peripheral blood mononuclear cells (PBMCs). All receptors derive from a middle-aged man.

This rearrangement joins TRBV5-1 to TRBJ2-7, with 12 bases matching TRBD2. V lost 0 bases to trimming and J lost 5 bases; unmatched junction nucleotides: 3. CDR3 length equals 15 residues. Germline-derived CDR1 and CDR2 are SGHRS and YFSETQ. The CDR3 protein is CASSLGLAGVNEQYF. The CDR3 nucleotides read TGCGCCAGCAGCTTGGGACTAGCGGGAGTCAACGAGCAGTACTTC.

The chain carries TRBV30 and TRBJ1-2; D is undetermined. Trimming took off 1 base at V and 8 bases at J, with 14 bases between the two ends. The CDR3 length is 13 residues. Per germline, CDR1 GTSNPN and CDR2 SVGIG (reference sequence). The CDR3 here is CAWSESEAEGYTF. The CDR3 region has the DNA TGTGCCTGGAGTGAGTCGGAGGCGGAGGGCTACACCTTC.

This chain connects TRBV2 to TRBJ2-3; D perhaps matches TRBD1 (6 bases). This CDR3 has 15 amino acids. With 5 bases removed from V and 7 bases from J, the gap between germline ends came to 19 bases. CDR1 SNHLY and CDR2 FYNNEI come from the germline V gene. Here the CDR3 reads CASSPDRSRTYTQYF. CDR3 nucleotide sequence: TGTGCCAGCAGTCCGGACAGAAGTCGGACATATACGCAGTATTTT.

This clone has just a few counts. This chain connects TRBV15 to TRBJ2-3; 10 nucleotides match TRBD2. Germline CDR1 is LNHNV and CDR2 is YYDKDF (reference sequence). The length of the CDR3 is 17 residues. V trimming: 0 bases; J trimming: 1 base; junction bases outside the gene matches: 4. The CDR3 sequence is CATSRELLAGGTDTQYF. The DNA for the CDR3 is TGTGCCACCAGCAGAGAACTCCTAGCGGGGGGCACAGATACGCAGTATTTT.

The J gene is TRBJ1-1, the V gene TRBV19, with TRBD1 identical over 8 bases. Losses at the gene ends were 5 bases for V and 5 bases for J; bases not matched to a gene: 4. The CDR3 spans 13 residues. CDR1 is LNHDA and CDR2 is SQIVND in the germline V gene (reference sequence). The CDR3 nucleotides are TGTGCCAGTAGTGGGAGGACAGGGACTGAAGCTTTCTTT. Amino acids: CASSGRTGTEAFF.